These T cell receptor delta chains were read from a single sample in a study of gamma-delta chains in newborns, infants, children. TCRdb reanalyzed the reads using CATT. The sample shows some 1,000 delta-chain clones, under 1.5% of them seen only once. What was sequenced was blood. Every receptor here comes from a child in good health. Each CDR3 is given with its conserved first and last residue. Fields, in order: D gene, clone size, J gene, V gene, CDR3 DNA, CDR3 protein. A D gene is named only where the DNA matches it firmly. Size values are once, few and many counts, or a class for expanded clones, and some rows have none.

NA,NA,TRDJ1,TRDV1,TGTGCTCTTGGGGACCGTTGGCCTTCCCCTAGGGTACTGGGCTCGTACACCGATAAACTCATCTTT,CALGDRWPSPRVLGSYTDKLIF
TRDD3,large,TRDJ1,TRAV29/DV5,TGTGCAGCAAGTTATGTACTGGGGGGCTGGGTTAAACTCATCTTT,CAASYVLGGWVKLIF
TRDD3,large,TRDJ1,TRDV2,TGTGCCTGTGACACCCTTACTGGGGGATACCCTTACACCGATAAACTCATCTTT,CACDTLTGGYPYTDKLIF
TRDD3,medium-sized,TRDJ1,TRDV2,TGTGCCTGTGACAAACTGGGGGATGCCGACTCCCCGTACACCGATAAACTCATCTTT,CACDKLGDADSPYTDKLIF
TRDD3,hyperexpanded,TRDJ1,TRDV2,TGTGCCTGTGACACCTTGGTTGCTGGGGATAAGTACACCGATAAACTCATCTTT,CACDTLVAGDKYTDKLIF
NA,few,TRDJ1,TRDV2,TGTGCCTGTGACGCTCTTGTCTTTCCCGATAAGCTCATCTTC,CACDALVFPDKLIF
TRDD3,large,TRDJ1,TRDV2,TGTGCCTGTGACGTACTGGGGGATCTAGATCGTGGGAAACTCATCTTT,CACDVLGDLDRGKLIF
NA,large,TRDJ1,TRDV1,TGTGCTCTTGGGACGGTAGTGGGGGTTATACTATTCGATAAACTCATCTTT,CALGTVVGVILFDKLIF
TRDD3,large,TRDJ1,TRDV2,TGTGCCTGTGACACCGTCGGGGGGATACGCGGGGTCGTCGATAAACTCATCTTT,CACDTVGGIRGVVDKLIF
NA,large,TRDJ1,TRDV2,TGTGCCTGTGACACCGCCCCACTAGGAGGGAGGCCCCCGGTCGATAAACTCATCTTT,CACDTAPLGGRPPVDKLIF
TRDD3,few,TRDJ1,TRDV1,TGTGCTCTTGGGGAACTACACTGGGGGACAACCTGGTACACCGATAAACTCATCTTT,CALGELHWGTTWYTDKLIF
NA,large,TRDJ1,TRDV2,TGTGCCTGTGACACCGTCGGGGATGAGGCCGATAAACTCATCTTT,CACDTVGDEADKLIF
TRDD3,NA,TRDJ1,TRDV2,TGCGCCTGTGACTCCCTGGGGGTACGGGGCGATAAACCCATCTTT,CACDSLGVRGDKPIF
TRDD3,large,TRDJ1,TRDV2,TGTGCCTGTGACACAGTGAAACGTCTGGGGGATATGTCCACCGATAAACTCATCTTT,CACDTVKRLGDMSTDKLIF
NA,medium-sized,TRDJ1,TRDV1,TGTGCTCTTGGTGGCCGGCCCCCAGTTCCTGCCTTACTGGGCCGGTACACCGATAAACTCATCTTT,CALGGRPPVPALLGRYTDKLIF
TRDD3,few,TRDJ1,TRDV2,TGTGCCCGTGACAATTTGGGATACGCGGGGGAGAAAGGCACCGATAAACTCATCTTT,CARDNLGYAGEKGTDKLIF
TRDD3,few,TRDJ1,TRDV3,TGTGCCTCCCCTCCCTCCGCGACTACTGGGGGGTGCCTCCTAGAACTCATCTTT,CASPPSATTGGCLLELIF
NA,large,TRDJ3,TRDV2,TGTGCCTGTGACACCGGTTCCGCCGCTTCCTGGGACACCCGACAGATGTTTTTC,CACDTGSAASWDTRQMFF
TRDD3,large,TRDJ1,TRDV2,TGTGCCTGTGACACAATTCGTACTGGGGGATACATCAACACCGATAAACTCATCTTT,CACDTIRTGGYINTDKLIF
NA,few,TRDJ2,TRDV2,TGTGCCTGTGACACCGTTCCCTCCTCGGGGGGGACAGCACAACTCTTCTTT,CACDTVPSSGGTAQLFF
TRDD3,NA,TRDJ1,TRDV2,TGTGCCTGTGACATGGTCCCTAGTACTGGGGGATACGACACCGATAAACTCATCTTT,CACDMVPSTGGYDTDKLIF
TRDD3,large,TRDJ1,TRDV2,TGTGCCTGTGACACCGTCCCTTTACTGGGGGATACAGGGGCTGAGACCGATAAACTCATCTTT,CACDTVPLLGDTGAETDKLIF
NA,NA,TRDJ1,TRDV1,TGTGCTCTTGGGGAACCTCGACTACGTTTAGGGATTACTTACACCGATAAACTCATCTTT,CALGEPRLRLGITYTDKLIF
TRDD3,NA,TRDJ1,TRDV2,TGTGCCTGTGACTACATTACTGGGGGATACTTAGTCGGTGTCACCGATAAACTCATCTTT,CACDYITGGYLVGVTDKLIF
TRDD3,medium-sized,TRDJ1,TRDV2,TGTGCCTGTGACCCGGTGGTGCTCGGCGGTGGCGGCGGTGTACTGGGGGATAGGTACACCGATAAACTCATCTTT,CACDPVVLGGGGGVLGDRYTDKLIF
TRDD3,large,TRDJ1,TRDV2,TGTGCCTGTGACACCCTGGGGGATAGGGATAACACCGATAAACTCATCTTT,CACDTLGDRDNTDKLIF
NA,large,TRDJ1,TRDV2,TGTGCCTGTGACACCGTTAGAGGGATAGGGTACACCGATAAACTCATCTTT,CACDTVRGIGYTDKLIF
TRDD3,few,TRDJ1,TRDV2,TGTGCCTGCGACGTGCTGGGGGTCCCGTACACCCATAAACTCATCTTT,CACDVLGVPYTHKLIF
TRDD3,large,TRDJ1,TRDV2,TGTGCCTGTGACGCCGTACTGGGGGATACACTTACTCCCACCGATAAACTCATCTTT,CACDAVLGDTLTPTDKLIF
TRDD3,few,TRDJ2,TRDV1,TGTGCTCTTGGGGAACGTACTTCCTACTGGGGGATACAAGGGGTTACTTTGACAGCACAACTCTTCTTT,CALGERTSYWGIQGVTLTAQLFF
TRDD3,large,TRDJ1,TRDV2,TGTGCCTGTGACACCCTGGGGGATCGGGGGTACACCGATAAACTCATCTTT,CACDTLGDRGYTDKLIF
TRDD3,few,TRDJ1,TRDV2,TGTGCCTGTGACACTCTTTTACTGGGGGATGCGGGGTTCACCGATAAACTCATCTTT,CACDTLLLGDAGFTDKLIF
TRDD3,few,TRDJ1,TRDV2,TGTGCCTGTGACTCGGTACTGGGGATGGGGTACACCGATAGACTCATCTTT,CACDSVLGMGYTDRLIF
TRDD3,medium-sized,TRDJ1,TRDV2,TGTGCCTGTGACACCGTACCCGTCAGGGGGATAAGTGCCGATAAACTCATCTTT,CACDTVPVRGISADKLIF
NA,NA,TRDJ1,TRDV2,TGTGCCTGTGACACCGTTGGGAGACCGTACACCGATAAACTCATCTTC,CACDTVGRPYTDKLIF
NA,few,TRDJ3,TRDV2,TGTGCCTGTGACACCGTGGGCTGGGACACCCGACAGATGTTTTTC,CACDTVGWDTRQMFF